This T cell receptor (beta chain) was recorded in a study of blood T cells in healthy people across ages. A second PCR, run for roughly 7 to 12 cycles, used a sample-barcoded 5' primer plus a J-beta primer mix. One entry per CDR3 protein results from TCRdb running MiXCR on the 5' RACE reads. The sample contains 750,000 to 950,000 distinct CDR3 sequences, around 29% of which appear only once. This clonotype has a handful of counts. The junction differs from germline at one of its ends, possibly a read error. The CDR3 is 18 residues long. Germline V gene sequence: CDR1 MDHEN, CDR2 SYDVKM. Each donor was a healthy Caucasian individual from Russia, aged 6 to 90. These data also featured in a second study, about T cells of mothers and their children. That study reports: Versus unrelated pairs, overlap was slightly higher in related mother-child pairs, without reaching significance.

The TCR comes from a middle-aged woman in good health. The V call is TRBV28, the J call TRBJ2-4, with D tentatively TRBD1 or TRBD2 (5 bases each). The end of the DNA is better explained by TRBJ2-7, so the J call may be wrong. Source material: blood. The CDR3 protein is CTSSLLGVGHRRDYEQYF. For the CDR3, the DNA is TGTACCAGCAGTTTATTGGGGGTGGGCCATCGCAGGGATTACGAGCAGTACTTC.